These 25 T cell receptor beta chains originate from one sample sequenced in a study of post-analysis software for immune sequencing data. Included in the TCR beta cDNA libraries were unique molecular identifiers. TCRdb called the PCR reads again in MiXCR, with one record for every CDR3 protein. The top ten hold 4.6% of the sample, which has 750,000 to 950,000 distinct CDR3 sequences, roughly 50% seen once. Whole-study findings and limits: Patients showed TRBV5-6, TRBV5-1 and TRBV20-1 among roughly five TRBV segments more frequent than in controls.

What these receptors recognize is not known. The sample taken for sequencing was blood. The origin of the receptors is a girl under 18 with multiple sclerosis.

Only a few counts were recorded for this clonotype. The chain carries TRBV12-3 or TRBV12-4 and TRBJ2-6; possible D gene TRBD1, 6 bases. The CDR3 covers 17 residues. The ends were cut back, 3 bases at V and 0 bases at J, with 12 bases in the middle. The DNA for the CDR3 is TGTGCCAGCAGTTTCGGACAGCGGACCTCTGGGGCCAACGTCCTGACTTTC. Translation: CASSFGQRTSGANVLTF.

The V gene is TRBV14, the J gene TRBJ1-1, with D possibly matching TRBD1 (5 bases). CDR1 is SGHDN and CDR2 is FVKESK in the germline V gene. Deletions cut 1 base from V and 7 bases from J, with 7 bases between. CDR3 size: 12 residues. The CDR3 reads CASSQVQGEAFF. In DNA form, the CDR3 reads TGTGCCAGCAGCCAAGTCCAGGGTGAAGCTTTCTTT. Using reference TRBV14 and TRBJ1-1 for the parts outside the CDR3, the full variable domain is EAGVTQFPSHSVIEKGQTVTLRCDPISGHDNLYWYRRVMGKEIKFLLHFVKESKQDESGMPNNRFLAERTGGTYSTLKVQPAELEDSGVYFCASSQVQGEAFFGQGTRLTVV.

V and J are TRBV7-9 and TRBJ1-2; D not resolved. Trimming shortened V by 0 bases and J by 6 bases, and 8 bases separated the two germline ends. Germline V CDR1 and CDR2: SEHNR, FQNEAQ (reference sequence). The CDR3 has 13 amino acids. The CDR3 reads CASSLARADGYTF. CDR3 DNA: TGTGCCAGCAGCTTAGCGCGGGCTGATGGCTACACCTTC.

V usage is TRBV2 and J usage is TRBJ2-7; perhaps TRBD2 as D (6 bases). Germline CDR1 is SNHLY and CDR2 is FYNNEI. There are 11 residues in the CDR3. With 8 bases removed from V and 3 bases from J, the gap between germline ends came to 8 bases. CDR3 sequence (DNA): TGTGCCAGCCTAGCGCTCTACGAGCAGTACTTC. Its protein product is CASLALYEQYF.

The chain is built from TRBV6-5 and TRBJ1-2; 8 positions match TRBD1. This CDR3 has 14 amino acids. Germline V lookup: CDR1 MNHEY, CDR2 SVGAGI. V lost 3 bases and J lost 8; bases outside the gene matches: 8. CDR3 coding DNA: TGTGCCAGCAGTTATTTGACAGGGGTGGGCGGCTACACCTTC. Residues: CASSYLTGVGGYTF.

This clonotype came up once. The rearrangement links TRBV7-9 to TRBJ1-5; perhaps TRBD1 as D (5 bases). Germline values: CDR1 SEHNR, CDR2 FQNEAQ (reference sequence). The CDR3 totals 15 residues. The V end was cut by 5 bases, the J end by 5 bases, with 16 bases between. CDR3 in DNA: TGTGCCAGCAGCCAGACAAACCAGGGTCATCAGCCCCAGCATTTT. Its protein is CASSQTNQGHQPQHF.

The genes are TRBV6-1 and TRBJ2-5; D gene uncertain. V was clipped by 6 bases and J by 5 bases, with 16 bases between them. There are 14 residues in the CDR3. Germline values: CDR1 MNHNS, CDR2 SASEGT. The DNA for the CDR3 is TGTGCCAGCAGCGGAGAGGTAGTGGTCGAGACCCAGTACTTC. Protein: CASSGEVVVETQYF.

At least ten counts were recorded for this clonotype. The V call is TRBV12-5, the J call TRBJ1-5, with a tentative D call TRBD1 (5 bases). Trimming took off 4 bases at V and 2 bases at J, with 21 bases between the two ends. Germline V gives CDR1 LGHNT, CDR2 FRNRAP. CDR3 length: 18 amino acids. The CDR3 loop reads CASGSFRGYSSGNQPQHF. CDR3 coding DNA: TGTGCTAGTGGTTCCTTTAGGGGTTACTCCTCGGGCAATCAGCCCCAGCATTTT.

The rearrangement uses TRBV12-3 or TRBV12-4 and TRBJ2-1; D might be TRBD1 (6 bases). V lost 1 base to trimming and J lost 0 bases, with 10 bases between them. CDR3 size: 16 residues. This CDR3 reads CASSLEGTPSYNEQFF. As DNA, the CDR3 is TGTGCCAGCAGTTTAGAGGGGACACCCTCCTACAATGAGCAGTTCTTC.

This chain uses TRBV10-3 with TRBJ2-3, with 12 bases fitting TRBD2. Per germline, CDR1 ENHRY and CDR2 SYGVKD. The V segment lost 5 bases and the J segment 2 bases; nucleotides outside the gene matches: 17. The CDR3 loop spans 20 amino acids. CDR3 sequence: CAISSPQTSGRPLVTDTQYF. Here the CDR3 DNA reads TGTGCCATCAGTTCTCCACAGACTAGCGGGAGACCCCTTGTCACAGATACGCAGTATTTT.

This clonotype was seen a few times. This chain connects TRBV7-9 to TRBJ2-5; 9 bases are a match to TRBD2. CDR3 length: 15 residues. The V gene end was trimmed by 2 bases and the J gene end by 2 bases; junction bases not matched to a gene: 3. Per the germline V gene, CDR1 is SEHNR and CDR2 is FQNEAQ (reference sequence). CDR3 loop: CASSLLAGIQETQYF. The CDR3 DNA sequence: TGTGCCAGCAGCTTACTAGCGGGGATTCAAGAGACCCAGTACTTC. Drawing the rest from reference TRBV7-9 and TRBJ2-5, the complete variable domain is DTGVSQNPRHKITKRGQNVTFRCDPISEHNRLYWYRQTLGQGPEFLTYFQNEAQLEKSRLLSDRFSAERPKGSFSTLEIQRTEQGDSAMYLCASSLLAGIQETQYFGPGTRLLVL.

This clonotype appeared once. The chain combines TRBV5-1 with TRBJ2-4; possible D gene TRBD1, 5 bases. The J call may be faulty, since TRBJ2-7 better matches the DNA end. This CDR3 is built from 15 residues. CDR1 and CDR2 from the germline V gene are SGHRS and YFSETQ. The CDR3 nucleotides are TGCGCCAGCAGCTTGGGCAGGGCACGCCCTTTCGAGCAGTACTTC. Its translation: CASSLGRARPFEQYF.

V is TRBV6-1 and J is TRBJ1-4; no definite D call. The CDR3 loop spans 14 amino acids. The V gene's germline CDR1 is MNHNS and CDR2 SASEGT. The V end lost 2 bases, the J end lost 8 bases, and 12 bases lay between the germline ends. The chain's CDR3 is CASSERRGDEKLFF. The CDR3 nucleotides are TGTGCCAGCAGTGAACGGCGGGGTGACGAAAAACTGTTTTTT.

The rearrangement uses TRBV29-1 and TRBJ1-1; D perhaps matches TRBD1 (5 bases). CDR1 and CDR2 (germline): SQVTM, ANQGSEA. The CDR3 is made up of 14 amino acids. Trimming removed 6 bases at V and 7 bases at J, with 21 bases between. The CDR3, as DNA: TGCAGCGTGCAAAGGGCGGGGGTGACAGATGAAGCTTTCTTT. Protein product: CSVQRAGVTDEAFF.

To note about this clonotype: One end of the junction varies from germline; a read error may be responsible. The chain has TRBV7-9 and TRBJ1-2, with 8 positions matching TRBD1. The CDR3 has 13 amino acids. In germline, CDR1 is SEHNR, CDR2 FQNEAQ (reference sequence). The chain's CDR3 is CANSPDRAGGYTF. The CDR3 DNA reads as TGTGCCAACAGCCCGGACAGGGCGGGTGGCTACACCTTC. Based on the CDR3 plus reference TRBV7-9 and TRBJ1-2, the full variable domain is DTGVSQNPRHKITKRGQNVTFRCDPISEHNRLYWYRQTLGQGPEFLTYFQNEAQLEKSRLLSDRFSAERPKGSFSTLEIQRTEQGDSAMYLCANSPDRAGGYTFGSGTRLTVV.

The chain uses TRBV2 and TRBJ2-5; D unresolved. The germline V gene has CDR1 SNHLY and CDR2 FYNNEI. The V end lost 5 bases, the J end lost 4 bases, and 11 bases lay between the germline ends. The CDR3 has 13 amino acids. CDR3 region: CASSSTQGETQYF. The CDR3 nucleotides are TGTGCCAGCAGTTCGACCCAAGGAGAGACCCAGTACTTC.

This sequence joins TRBV5-1 and TRBJ1-2, with 7 bases that match TRBD1. CDR3 length: 15 residues. Per the germline V gene, CDR1 is SGHRS and CDR2 is YFSETQ. Unmatched junction bases numbered 10, after V lost 4 bases and J lost 4 bases. The CDR3 loop reads CASSPGDSSIYGYTF. Here the CDR3 DNA reads TGCGCCAGCAGCCCGGGGGACAGCTCCATCTATGGCTACACCTTC. Full variable domain (missing parts from reference TRBV5-1 and TRBJ1-2): KAGVTQTPRYLIKTRGQQVTLSCSPISGHRSVSWYQQTPGQGLQFLFEYFSETQRNKGNFPGRFSGRQFSNSRSEMNVSTLELGDSALYLCASSPGDSSIYGYTFGSGTRLTVV.

This clonotype was seen more than once but under ten times. The gene calls are TRBV2 and TRBJ2-5; D ambiguous. The CDR3 runs 14 residues. Germline CDR1 SNHLY, CDR2 FYNNEI. V shed 7 bases and J shed 3 bases, with 15 bases lying between them. The CDR3 DNA is TGTGCCAGCACTTACACGCGTCTGGAAGAGACCCAGTACTTC. This codes for CASTYTRLEETQYF.

The chain is built from TRBV13 and TRBJ2-1, with D perhaps matching TRBD1 (6 bases). CDR3 length: 14 residues. V dropped 6 bases and J dropped 8 bases, with 17 bases sitting between them. From germline, CDR1 is PRHDT and CDR2 FYEKMQ (reference sequence). As DNA, the CDR3 is TGTGCCAGCAGTTCAGAGGGGGTGGTGGATGAGCAGTTCTTC. Encoded protein: CASSSEGVVDEQFF.

The chain carries TRBV7-9 and TRBJ1-2; D call uncertain. Deletions cut 5 bases from V and 4 bases from J, with 20 bases between. Per germline, CDR1 SEHNR and CDR2 FQNEAQ (reference sequence). CDR3 length: 16 residues. CDR3 in amino acids: CASSVVAASSSYGYTF. The CDR3 DNA reads TGTGCCAGCAGCGTCGTAGCCGCCAGTAGTTCCTATGGCTACACCTTC.

The chain uses TRBV20-1 and TRBJ2-7; D gene uncertain. The J call is in doubt because the DNA end fits TRBJ2-5 better. Germline CDR1 and CDR2: DFQATT and SNEGSKA (reference sequence). This CDR3 region has 14 residues. CDR3 in amino acids: CSASQALPRETQYF. DNA for the CDR3: TGCAGTGCTAGCCAAGCCTTACCGAGGGAGACCCAGTACTTC.

The J gene is TRBJ2-1, the V gene TRBV29-1, with 7 positions matching TRBD2. The CDR3 is 14 amino acids. Trimming cost V 1 base and J 4 bases; bases outside gene matches: 4. Per the germline V gene, CDR1 is SQVTM and CDR2 is ANQGSEA. CDR3 nucleotide sequence: TGCAGCGTTGAAGCCAGCGGGGTTTACAATGAGCAGTTCTTC. This sequence encodes CSVEASGVYNEQFF.

This clonotype was counted once. V gene TRBV12-3 or TRBV12-4 combines with J gene TRBJ1-5; D is uncertain. The CDR3 contains 15 residues. V was clipped by 5 bases and J by 12 bases, with 23 bases between them. The CDR3 nucleotides read TGTGCCAGCAGTACCAGAGGGAGTAGACTCGGGGTCCAGCATTTT. Its translation is CASSTRGSRLGVQHF.

The chain is built from TRBV12-3 or TRBV12-4 and TRBJ2-4; 9 nucleotides align to TRBD2. The assigned J gene may be wrong: the sequence end matches TRBJ2-7 better. CDR3 length: 14 amino acids. As DNA, the CDR3 is TGTGCCAGCAGGTCTAGCGGGGACTCCTACGAGCAGTACTTC. It yields the protein CASRSSGDSYEQYF.

This clonotype was seen more than once but under ten times. This chain uses TRBV10-3 with TRBJ2-7, with 9 bases aligning to TRBD2. CDR1 ENHRY and CDR2 SYGVKD come from the germline V gene. The CDR3 has 14 residues. The junction had 5 bases not matched to a gene; V was cut back by 3 bases and J by 5 bases. This chain's CDR3 is CAISDYAGGDEQYF. CDR3 bases: TGTGCCATCAGTGATTACGCGGGAGGGGACGAGCAGTACTTC.